This entry lists 3 T cell receptor beta chains sequenced from one sample in a study of tumor-infiltrating lymphocytes in primary liver carcinoma. Germline DNA was also extracted, with blood RNA taken from unsorted whole blood. Using a constant-region primer together with ProtoScript II reverse transcriptase, TCR beta cDNA was made from around 500 ng of total RNA. Researchers made the TCR beta libraries by running three nested multiplex PCR rounds with slightly modified ARM-PCR. TRBV1-TRBV30 forward primers and a C-beta reverse primer were used in the first two PCR rounds, which each ran for 9 to 10 cycles. Each CDR3 protein is one row after TCRdb ran MiXCR on the multiplex PCR reads. Seen here are approximately 300,000 distinct CDR3 sequences, 55% to 65% observed once, and the top ten hold roughly 9%. The sequenced material came from peripheral blood. The receptors come from a man aged 40-49 years with primary liver carcinoma and hepatitis B virus infection.

This clonotype was counted only a few times. Because the CDR3 is missing its conserved closing phenylalanine or tryptophan, this is likely a read error. The chain employs TRBV6-5 and TRBJ2-7; 9 bases line up with TRBD2. CDR3 length: 18 amino acids. Trimming removed 0 bases from V and 0 bases from J; junction bases left unmatched: 9. Germline V gives CDR1 MNHEY, CDR2 SVGAGI. The CDR3 loop reads CASSYSMASGTSSYEQYL. CDR3 nucleotide sequence: TGTGCCAGCAGTTACTCGATGGCTAGCGGGACGAGCTCCTACGAGCAGTACCTC.

The chain is built from TRBV10-3 and TRBJ2-5; 7 bases match TRBD1. Germline loops: CDR1 ENHRY, CDR2 SYGVKD. J gave up 5 bases and V 11 bases, and 14 bases lay outside the gene matches. The CDR3 contains 14 residues. The CDR3 sequence is CASKQGTTGETQYF. DNA of the CDR3: TGTGCCTCCAAACAGGGGACCACGGGGGAGACCCAGTACTTC.

The chain joins TRBV6-2 or TRBV6-3 to TRBJ2-1; D is ambiguous. Trimming stripped 5 bases from V and 3 bases from J, with 8 bases between. CDR1 is MNHEY, CDR2 SVGEGT, per germline. There are 13 residues in the CDR3. CDR3 amino acids: CASSEDFYNEQFF. CDR3 bases: TGTGCCAGCAGTGAGGATTTCTACAATGAGCAGTTCTTC.